The clone carrying this T cell receptor beta chain was counted a single time. Its antigen is unknown. CDR3 length equals 17 residues. Per germline, CDR1 KGHSH and CDR2 LQKENI. V was clipped by 3 bases and J by 2 bases; unmatched bases: 11. The data stem from a study of a mutant IDH1 vaccine in newly diagnosed glioma. Specified time point: week 47, end of study. Every vaccination contained 300 ug of the mutant IDH1 20-mer peptide and was paired with topical imiquimod. TCRdb keeps only in-frame clones here, not all; method: immunoSEQ multiplex PCR. The sample holds fewer than 55,000 clones, less than 75% seen once.

This receptor was taken from a man aged 40-49 years with glioma. Some clones in this sample may be carry-over from other donors' samples. The material was peripheral blood mononuclear cells (PBMCs), obtained from a glioma patient whose treatment included an IDH1 peptide vaccine. The genes are TRBV18 and TRBJ2-5, with TRBD1 identical over 8 bases. This CDR3 is CASSPFKVRGRQETQYF. CDR3 coding DNA: TGTGCCAGCTCACCTTTCAAGGTCAGGGGGCGGCAAGAGACCCAGTACTTC.